Included here is one T cell receptor beta chain sequence, with context. The record originates from a study of blood T cell repertoires in COVID-19. On the study more broadly: Specimens from acute and convalescent COVID-19 originated in the United States, Italy and Spain. The analysed material was cDNA or gDNA that came from T cells, B-cell-depleted T cells, or PBMCs.

Participants spanned ages roughly 18 to 95 years and resided in some 22 US areas. Some clones are missing from TCRdb's copy, which holds only in-frame ones; the method was immunoSEQ multiplex PCR. Of about 160,000 clones in the sample, over 70% were seen once. The source is a woman between 45 and 65 years old in a cohort exposed to, infected with or recovered from COVID-19 (not recorded which). Material: PBMCs or T cells enriched from blood (not recorded which).

The CDR3 bases are TGTGCCAGCAGCAACCAGGGGGAATATCCCTTCGAGCAGTACTTC. It codes for CASSNQGEYPFEQYF. The chain has TRBV3-1 (or the pseudogene TRBV3-2) and TRBJ2-7, with 7 bases identical to TRBD1. Per the germline V gene, CDR1 is LGHDT and CDR2 is YNNKEL (reference sequence). The trim removed 5 bases at V and 6 bases at J, leaving 13 bases unmatched. CDR3 length equals 15 residues.